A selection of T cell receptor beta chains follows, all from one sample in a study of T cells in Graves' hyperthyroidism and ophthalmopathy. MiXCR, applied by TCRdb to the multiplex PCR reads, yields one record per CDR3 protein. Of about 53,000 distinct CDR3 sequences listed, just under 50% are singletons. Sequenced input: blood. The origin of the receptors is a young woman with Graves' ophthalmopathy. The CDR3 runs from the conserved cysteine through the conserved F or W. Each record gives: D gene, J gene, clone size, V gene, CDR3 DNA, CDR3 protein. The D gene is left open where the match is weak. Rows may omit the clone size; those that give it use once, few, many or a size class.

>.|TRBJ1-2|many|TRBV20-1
TGCAGTGCTTTGGCGGGTCCCAACTATGGCTACACCTTC
CSALAGPNYGYTF
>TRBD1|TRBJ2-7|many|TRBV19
TGTGCCAGTAGTGCCCGGCGACAGGGGAACTCCTACGAGCAGTACTTC
CASSARRQGNSYEQYF
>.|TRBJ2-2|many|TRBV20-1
TGCAGTGCCCCGAGATTAGGGTTTGAAGGCACCGGGGAGCTGTTTTTT
CSAPRLGFEGTGELFF
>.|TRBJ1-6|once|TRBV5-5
TGTGCCAGCAGCCAAACGGTGCGCGGGTCACCCCTCCACTTT
CASSQTVRGSPLHF
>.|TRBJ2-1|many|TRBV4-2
TGTGCCAGCAGCCAAGATGATTTTACTGAGCAGTTCTTC
CASSQDDFTEQFF
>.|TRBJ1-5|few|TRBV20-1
TGCAGTGCTAGAGATCCCGGCGGGGGAGTTGCCCATGAGCATTTT
CSARDPGGGVAHEHF
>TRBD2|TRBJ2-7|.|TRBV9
TGTGCCAGCAGCGCGGGGACTAGCGGATACGAGCAGTACTTC
CASSAGTSGYEQYF
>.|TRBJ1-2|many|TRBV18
TGTGCCAGCTCACCCACGGGCGATGGCTACACCTTC
CASSPTGDGYTF
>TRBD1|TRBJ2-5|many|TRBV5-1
TGCGCCAGCAGAGGGACAGCTCTACAAGAGACCCAGTACTTC
CASRGTALQETQYF
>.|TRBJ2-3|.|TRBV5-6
TGTGCCAGCAGCTTGGAAGGGGGAAGGAATACGCAGTATTTT
CASSLEGGRNTQYF
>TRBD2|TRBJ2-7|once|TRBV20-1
TGCAGTGCTAAAAGATCTCGGACTAGCGGGAGTGGCTACGAGCAGTACTTC
CSAKRSRTSGSGYEQYF
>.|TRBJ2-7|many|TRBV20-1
TGCAGTGCTAGAGATCTTAAGGGGAGCTCCTACGAGCAGTACTTC
CSARDLKGSSYEQYF
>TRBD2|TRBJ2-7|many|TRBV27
TGTGCCAGCATGGCGGGAGTAGGGTCCTACGAGCAGTACTTC
CASMAGVGSYEQYF
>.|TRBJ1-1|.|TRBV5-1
TGCGCCAGCAGCTTGGCTAAGGGGAACACTGAAGCTTTCTTT
CASSLAKGNTEAFF
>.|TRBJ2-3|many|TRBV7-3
TGTGCCAGCAGCTTAGAACGGAACACAGATACGCAGTATTTT
CASSLERNTDTQYF
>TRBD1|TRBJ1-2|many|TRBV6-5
TGTGCCAGCAGGAAAGAAGGGGGCTGGGGCTACACCTTC
CASRKEGGWGYTF
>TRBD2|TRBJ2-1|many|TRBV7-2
TGTGCCAGCAGCGCAAAGACTAGCGGGAGTTGGGATGAGCAGTTCTTC
CASSAKTSGSWDEQFF
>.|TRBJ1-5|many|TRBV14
TGTGCCAGCAGCCAAGGAGGGTTTCGGGATCAGCCCCAGCATTTT
CASSQGGFRDQPQHF
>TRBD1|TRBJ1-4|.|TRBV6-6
TGTGCCAGCAGACGGGGGACAGGGCGAGGTAATGAAAAACTGTTTTTT
CASRRGTGRGNEKLFF
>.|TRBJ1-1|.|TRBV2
TGTGCCAGCAGTTGGACGGAAGCTTTCTTT
CASSWTEAFF
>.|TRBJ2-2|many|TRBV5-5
TGTGCCAGCAGCTTTTGGGCAAGTCGAGGCACCGGGGAGCTGTTTTTT
CASSFWASRGTGELFF
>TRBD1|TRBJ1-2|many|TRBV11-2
TGTGCCAGCAGCTTAGTTTCCGATCCAGGGGGCGTTGGCTATGGCTACACCTTC
CASSLVSDPGGVGYGYTF
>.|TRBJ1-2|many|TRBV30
TGTGCCTGGAGCGAGGGGCGCTATGGCTACACCTTC
CAWSEGRYGYTF
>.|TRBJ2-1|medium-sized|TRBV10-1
TGCGCCAGCAGTCTTGGCTTATCCTACAATGAGCAGTTCTTC
CASSLGLSYNEQFF
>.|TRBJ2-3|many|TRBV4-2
TGTGCCAGCAGCCAGGCTGCGGAACGGGATACGCAGTATTTT
CASSQAAERDTQYF
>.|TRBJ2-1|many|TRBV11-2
TGTGCCAGCAGCTCCCACTACAACCCCTCCTACAATGAGCAGTTCTTC
CASSSHYNPSYNEQFF